This T cell receptor beta chain was retrieved from a study of shared clonotypes between healthy human individuals. Trimming removed 1 base from V and 4 bases from J, with 11 bases in between. Looked up from germline, CDR1 is MGHDK and CDR2 is SYGVNS. This CDR3 region has 15 residues. Original processing methods: ImmunoSEQ output lacked quality scores and full-length reads, limiting matched filtering. TCRdb's table, derived via immunoSEQ multiplex PCR, lists solely in-frame clones and lacks some. V and J calls and clone size are those listed in that table; D and trimming were worked out from the DNA. The sample shows 2 million to 2.5 million clones, approximately 95% of them seen only once. As regards this clone: No antigen is known for it.

Findings and limits, study-wide: Unshared clonotypes carried lower generation probabilities than those common to all four donors. A generally larger estimated richness was seen in naive subsets than in memory subsets.

The sequenced sample consisted of naive CD4+ T cells from PBMCs. As to subset: CD45RA+ positively selected. The V call is TRBV25-1, the J call TRBJ1-5; D might be TRBD1 (5 bases). The receptor was isolated from a man aged 18 to 29 in good health. Some clones in this sample may be carry-over from other donors' samples. The CDR3 DNA sequence: TGTGCCAGCAGTGAATCGGCCGGGGGGAATCAGCCCCAGCATTTT. Translating it yields CASSESAGGNQPQHF.